These T cell receptor beta chains were read from a single sample in a study of T cells in Graves' hyperthyroidism and ophthalmopathy. MiXCR was run by TCRdb on the multiplex PCR reads, yielding one entry per CDR3 protein. The data hold 500,000 to 600,000 distinct CDR3 sequences, with 15% to 20% observed a single time. The sample comprised blood. The receptors here all came from a man aged 40-49 years with Graves' ophthalmopathy. Each CDR3 is given with its conserved first and last residue. D genes are given only for firm matches. Size tells how often a clone was seen (once, few, many) or the class of an expanded clone, and some rows leave it out.

D,J,V,size,DNA,CDR3
-,TRBJ2-2,TRBV7-9,few,TGTGCCAGCAGCCGCTTTACTAGCACCGGGGAGCTGTTTTTT,CASSRFTSTGELFF
-,TRBJ2-7,TRBV29-1,-,TGCAGCATCCGGGACCTTACCTACGAGCAGTACTTC,CSIRDLTYEQYF
TRBD2,TRBJ2-1,TRBV11-1,many,TGTGCCAGCAGGAAAGCTAGCGGGGGGGCAGGTGAGCAGTTCTTC,CASRKASGGAGEQFF
-,TRBJ2-5,TRBV5-1,many,TGCGCCAGCAACCGCGGGCTTCTCGGAGAGACCCAGTACTTC,CASNRGLLGETQYF
TRBD2,TRBJ2-1,TRBV7-2,-,TGTGCCAGCAGCTGGCTAGCGGGAGGCGTCCACAATGAGCAGTTCTTC,CASSWLAGGVHNEQFF
-,TRBJ2-7,TRBV5-8,-,TGTGCCAGCAGGTCTGAGGTTAGGTCCTACGAGCAGTACTTC,CASRSEVRSYEQYF
TRBD2,TRBJ2-1,TRBV7-2,-,TGTGCCAGCAGCTTAGAAGCCCCGACTAGCGGGAGAGGGCATGAGCAGTTCTTC,CASSLEAPTSGRGHEQFF
TRBD2,TRBJ2-5,TRBV28,many,TGTGCCAGCAGTTACCAGGATGGGGGGGGGGAGACCCAGTACTTC,CASSYQDGGGETQYF
TRBD2,TRBJ2-7,TRBV4-3,-,TGCGCCAGCAGCCAAGAAGCCGCGACTAGCGGGAGTGACGAGCAGTACTTC,CASSQEAATSGSDEQYF
TRBD1,TRBJ2-1,TRBV5-1,-,TGCGCCAGCAGCTTCTTACCGGGACAGGAGCAGTTCTTC,CASSFLPGQEQFF
TRBD2,TRBJ2-3,TRBV7-9,many,TGTGCCAGCAGCCGGGACTATTACACAGATACGCAGTATTTT,CASSRDYYTDTQYF
TRBD2,TRBJ2-5,TRBV7-3,-,TGTGCCAGCAGCTCACAGGGGACTAGCGGGGGGTCAAAAGGGACCCAGTACTTC,CASSSQGTSGGSKGTQYF
-,TRBJ2-5,TRBV6-5,few,TGTGCCAGCAGTTACCCCCCATCGGAGACCCAGTACTTC,CASSYPPSETQYF
-,TRBJ2-1,TRBV19,-,TGTGCCAGTAGTTCAAGGACAGGGAGGGCCCCCGATGAGCAGTTCTTC,CASSSRTGRAPDEQFF
-,TRBJ2-1,TRBV7-2,many,TGTGCCAGCAGCCACGGACAACACAATGAGCAGTTCTTC,CASSHGQHNEQFF
-,TRBJ1-4,TRBV6-1,-,TGTGCCAGCAGCGCCGGGACACAGAATGAAAAACTGTTTTTT,CASSAGTQNEKLFF
TRBD2,TRBJ2-1,TRBV6-1,-,TGTGCCAGCCTGAGACTAGCGGGAGCCAATGAGCAGTTCTTC,CASLRLAGANEQFF
-,TRBJ2-2,TRBV6-1,-,TGTGCCAGCAGAGGTCCGGGAACGAACACCGGGGAGCTGTTTTTT,CASRGPGTNTGELFF
TRBD2,TRBJ2-4,TRBV5-5,-,TGTGCCAGCAGCTTGGAACTAGCGGAAAACATTCAGTACTTC,CASSLELAENIQYF
-,TRBJ1-2,TRBV20-1,few,TGCAGTGCTAGAGATAGAGGGCAGGCTAACTATGGCTACACCTTC,CSARDRGQANYGYTF
-,TRBJ1-3,TRBV10-3,-,TGTGCCATCAGTGTAAACCGGGCCAACTCTGGAAACACCATATATTTT,CAISVNRANSGNTIYF
TRBD1,TRBJ1-6,TRBV27,-,TGTGCCAGCAGTCCCGGGACAGGGAAAAATTCACCCCTCCACTTT,CASSPGTGKNSPLHF
TRBD1,TRBJ2-7,TRBV9,many,TGTGCCAGCAGCGTAGTCGGGACAGGGCCCGAGCAGTACTTC,CASSVVGTGPEQYF
TRBD2,TRBJ2-3,TRBV20-1,-,TGCAGTGCTAGAAAGACTAGCGGGAGTGCAGATACGCAGTATTTT,CSARKTSGSADTQYF
TRBD1,TRBJ2-5,TRBV12-5,-,TGTGCTGGTGGACCTGGGACAGGGCTCTTGGAGACCCAGTACTTC,CAGGPGTGLLETQYF